A single sample gave rise to the 4 T cell receptor beta chains below, sequenced in a study of blood T cell repertoires in COVID-19. Sequencing used immunoSEQ multiplex PCR; TCRdb keeps in-frame clones, though not all of them. Seen here are around 330,000 clones, 90% observed once, and the top ten hold roughly 2.6%. Sequencing input: PBMCs or T cells enriched from blood (not recorded which). Every receptor here comes from a man between 60 and 70 years old who had recovered from COVID-19.

The genes are TRBV13 and TRBJ1-2, with 9 bases aligning to TRBD1. V lost 6 bases and J lost 5; bases outside the gene matches: 10. The length of the CDR3 is 15 residues. Germline V CDR1 and CDR2: PRHDT, FYEKMQ (reference sequence). This chain's CDR3 is CASSQGGTGIYGYTF. Written as DNA, the CDR3 is TGTGCCAGCAGTCAAGGCGGGACAGGGATTTATGGCTACACCTTC. The complete variable domain, with remaining parts taken from reference TRBV13 and TRBJ1-2, reads AAGVIQSPRHLIKEKRETATLKCYPIPRHDTVYWYQQGPGQDPQFLISFYEKMQSDKGSIPDRFSAQQFSDYHSELNMSSLELGDSALYFCASSQGGTGIYGYTFGSGTRLTVV.

This chain links TRBV7-8 with TRBJ1-3; TRBD1 agrees at 7 bases. With V trimmed by 6 bases and J by 3 bases, 2 bases remained unmatched. The CDR3 covers 13 residues. Germline V gives CDR1 SGHVS, CDR2 FQNEAQ. The CDR3 region is CASRRTGGNTIYF. The CDR3 region has the DNA TGTGCCAGCAGGAGGACAGGTGGAAACACCATATATTTT.

This chain connects TRBV30 to TRBJ1-4; 8 positions match TRBD1. With V trimmed by 5 bases and J by 0 bases, 2 bases remained unmatched. Germline-derived CDR1 and CDR2 are GTSNPN and SVGIG (reference sequence). CDR3 size: 14 residues. The DNA of the CDR3 is TGTGCCTGGGGACAGGGCACAACTAATGAAAAACTGTTTTTT. Protein sequence: CAWGQGTTNEKLFF.

The chain joins TRBV4-2 to TRBJ2-7, with D perhaps matching TRBD2 (5 bases). The V and J ends lost 5 bases and 3 bases respectively, with 14 bases between them. The CDR3 length is 14 residues. CDR1 and CDR2 from the germline V gene are LGHNA and YNFKEQ. The CDR3 reads CASSASSGDYEQYF. The CDR3, as DNA: TGTGCCAGCAGCGCGTCCAGCGGAGACTACGAGCAGTACTTC.